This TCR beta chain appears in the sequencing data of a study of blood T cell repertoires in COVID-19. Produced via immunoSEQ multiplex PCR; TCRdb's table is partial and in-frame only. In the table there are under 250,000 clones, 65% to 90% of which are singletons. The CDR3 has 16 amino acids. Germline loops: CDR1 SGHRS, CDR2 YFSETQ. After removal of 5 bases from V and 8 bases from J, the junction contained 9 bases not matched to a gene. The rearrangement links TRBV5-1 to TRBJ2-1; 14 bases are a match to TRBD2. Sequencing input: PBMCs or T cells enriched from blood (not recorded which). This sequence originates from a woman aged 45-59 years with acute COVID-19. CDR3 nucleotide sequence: TGCGCCAGCAGTCGTACGACTAGCGGGGGGGCCTATGAGCAGTTCTTC. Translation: CASSRTTSGGAYEQFF.